The clone carrying this T cell receptor (beta chain) has a single count. Its antigen is as yet unknown. Using immunoSEQ multiplex PCR, the repertoire was profiled, and TCRdb retains in-frame clones only, with some absent. The sample carries 100,000 to 150,000 clones, about 91% recorded once. The length of the CDR3 is 14 residues. Germline-derived CDR1 and CDR2 are LNHDA and SQIVND (reference sequence). V lost 5 bases to trimming and J lost 0 bases, with 7 bases between them. The source of the sample is a study of T cell responses to AZD1222 COVID-19 vaccine. Study-wide results and limits: CD4 TCRs linked to vaccination spanned spike, dominating at 160-218 and 743-854. Baseline seropositives among AZD1222 recipients totaled only 5 to 7.

The clonotype was recovered from an adult in good health. This rearrangement joins TRBV19 to TRBJ1-4, with no clear D. The source material was peripheral blood, sampled on day 0 of AZD1222 vaccination. The DNA of the CDR3 is TGTGCCAGTAGTCTTCAGACAACTAATGAAAAACTGTTTTTT. This translates into CASSLQTTNEKLFF.